This T cell receptor (beta chain) came from a study of shared clonotypes between healthy human individuals. The table came from immunoSEQ multiplex PCR; TCRdb's copy has only in-frame clones and leaves some out. The sample has about half a million clones, about 72% seen once. The CDR3 runs 13 residues. With V trimmed by 5 bases and J by 2 bases, 1 base remained unmatched. Looked up from germline, CDR1 is MNHNS and CDR2 is SASEGT. The sequenced material came from PBMCs. The source of this sequence is a woman between 40 and 50 years old in good health. Some clones in this sample may be carry-over from other donors' samples. V gene TRBV6-1 combines with J gene TRBJ1-2, with 8 nucleotides matching TRBD1. The CDR3 DNA sequence: TGTGCCAGCAGTTGGACAGGGAACTATGGCTACACCTTC. Amino acid sequence: CASSWTGNYGYTF.